This T cell receptor (beta chain) originates from a study of OX40 agonist ivuxolimab in advanced cancers. Germline assignment: CDR1 LNHDA and CDR2 SQIVND (reference sequence). With 5 bases clipped from V and 4 bases from J, the junction kept 7 bases outside the gene matches. CDR3 length: 18 residues. Clones were read by immunoSEQ multiplex PCR, and TCRdb kept only the in-frame ones, dropping some. The sample lists over 30,000 clones, 82% occurring once. The TCR comes from an adult with an advanced solid tumor such as melanoma, head and neck, liver or kidney cancer. The sample in question was CD4+ or CD8+ T cells sorted from blood, obtained in a trial of the OX40 agonist ivuxolimab. The gene calls are TRBV19 and TRBJ2-2, with 16 bases fitting TRBD2. The CDR3 loop reads CASSAGTSGGAATGELFF. The CDR3 coding sequence is TGTGCCAGTAGTGCCGGGACTAGCGGGGGGGCGGCCACCGGGGAGCTGTTTTTT.